The clone carrying this TCR beta chain was observed a single time. The length of the CDR3 is 15 residues. With 5 bases clipped from V and 5 bases from J, the junction kept 12 bases outside the gene matches. CDR1 and CDR2 from the germline V gene are SNHLY and FYNNEI. The sample belongs to a study of blood T cell repertoires in COVID-19. Study information: Acute and convalescent COVID-19 samples came from the United States, Italy and Spain. PBMCs, B-cell-depleted T cells, or T cells provided the cDNA or gDNA that made up the material.

In the study's own analysis: The authors estimated nucleated cell counts from reference gene primer amplification. Measured with immunoSEQ multiplex PCR; TCRdb has only the in-frame clones, and not every one. V and J calls and clone size are copied from that table; D and trimming were computed from the DNA. The repertoire includes approximately 110,000 clones, approximately 69% of them detected once, and less than 6.5% sits in the top ten. This sequence joins TRBV2 and TRBJ2-7, with TRBD1 matching over 7 bases. What was sequenced was peripheral blood. This clonotype was obtained from a man older than 75 with acute or convalescent COVID-19. In DNA form, the CDR3 reads TGTGCCAGCAGTCCGCCTACAGGGGCCCCGGACGAGCAGTACTTC. Translating it yields CASSPPTGAPDEQYF.